Listed below are T cell receptor beta chains from one sample, sequenced in a study of OX40 agonist ivuxolimab in advanced cancers. Profiled with immunoSEQ multiplex PCR; TCRdb holds only in-frame clones, not every one. Among about 31,000 clones listed, 87% were seen once. The sample here was CD4+ or CD8+ T cells sorted from blood, taken in a trial of the OX40 agonist ivuxolimab. All receptors derive from an adult with an advanced solid tumor such as melanoma, head and neck, liver or kidney cancer. CDR3s include the opening cysteine and the closing phenylalanine or tryptophan. D genes are given only for firm matches. Size is stated for part of the rows, as once, few or many counts, or as a class when the clone is expanded.

j_gene: TRBJ2-1; d_gene: -; v_gene: TRBV19; abundance: -; CDR3aa: CASSIGDFRLGEQFF; CDR3nt: TGTGCCAGTAGTATAGGAGACTTCCGGCTGGGAGAGCAGTTCTTC
j_gene: TRBJ1-1; d_gene: -; v_gene: TRBV5-1; abundance: once; CDR3aa: CASSLEGTEAFF; CDR3nt: TGCGCCAGCAGCTTGGAGGGGACCGAAGCTTTCTTT
j_gene: TRBJ1-1; d_gene: -; v_gene: TRBV7-9; abundance: -; CDR3aa: CASTRDNTEAFF; CDR3nt: TGTGCCAGCACCCGGGACAACACTGAAGCTTTCTTT
j_gene: TRBJ2-2; d_gene: -; v_gene: TRBV5-1; abundance: -; CDR3aa: CASSLAPGLDRTNTGELFF; CDR3nt: TGCGCCAGCAGCTTGGCCCCGGGACTGGACAGAACCAACACCGGGGAGCTGTTTTTT
j_gene: TRBJ2-7; d_gene: TRBD2; v_gene: TRBV15; abundance: -; CDR3aa: CATSRETGGPTKQYF; CDR3nt: TGTGCCACCAGCAGAGAGACGGGAGGACCGACGAAGCAGTACTTC
j_gene: TRBJ2-5; d_gene: -; v_gene: TRBV6-1; abundance: -; CDR3aa: CASSFAMYQETQYF; CDR3nt: TGTGCCAGCAGTTTCGCGATGTACCAAGAGACCCAGTACTTC
j_gene: TRBJ2-3; d_gene: -; v_gene: TRBV4-1; abundance: -; CDR3aa: CASSTPGISGPDTQYF; CDR3nt: TGCGCCAGCAGCACCCCCGGGATCTCGGGGCCAGATACGCAGTATTTT
j_gene: TRBJ2-7; d_gene: TRBD1; v_gene: TRBV6-6; abundance: -; CDR3aa: CASSSSDRSSYEQYF; CDR3nt: TGTGCCAGCAGTTCCTCGGACAGGAGCTCCTACGAGCAGTACTTC
j_gene: TRBJ2-7; d_gene: -; v_gene: TRBV28; abundance: -; CDR3aa: CASSFFPRTGPRIRNF; CDR3nt: TGTGCCAGCAGTTTTTTCCCCAGAACAGGCCCTAGAATAAGAAACTTC
j_gene: TRBJ1-5; d_gene: TRBD1; v_gene: TRBV2; abundance: -; CDR3aa: CASNLQGAGNQPQHF; CDR3nt: TGTGCCAGCAACCTACAGGGGGCAGGGAATCAGCCCCAGCATTTT
j_gene: TRBJ2-7; d_gene: -; v_gene: TRBV19; abundance: -; CDR3aa: CASSNGYEQYF; CDR3nt: TGTGCCAGTAGTAACGGATACGAGCAGTACTTC
j_gene: TRBJ1-4; d_gene: -; v_gene: TRBV5-6; abundance: -; CDR3aa: CASSLRRDLATNEKLFF; CDR3nt: TGTGCCAGCAGCTTACGCAGGGACTTGGCAACTAATGAAAAACTGTTTTTT
j_gene: TRBJ1-2; d_gene: -; v_gene: TRBV15; abundance: -; CDR3aa: CATSRPRGVYDYGYTF; CDR3nt: TGTGCCACCAGCAGACCCAGAGGGGTTTATGACTATGGCTACACCTTC
j_gene: TRBJ1-5; d_gene: -; v_gene: TRBV2; abundance: -; CDR3aa: CASKPRSNQPQHF; CDR3nt: TGTGCCAGCAAGCCACGGAGCAATCAGCCCCAGCATTTT
j_gene: TRBJ2-6; d_gene: -; v_gene: TRBV5-1; abundance: -; CDR3aa: CASSPGSGHAANVLTF; CDR3nt: TGCGCCAGCAGCCCTGGGTCAGGGCATGCGGCCAACGTCCTGACTTTC
j_gene: TRBJ2-7; d_gene: TRBD1; v_gene: TRBV28; abundance: -; CDR3aa: CASSLWDSRYEQYF; CDR3nt: TGTGCCAGCAGTTTGTGGGACAGCCGATACGAGCAGTACTTC
j_gene: TRBJ2-3; d_gene: TRBD2; v_gene: TRBV14; abundance: -; CDR3aa: CASSRTSGRIFDTQYF; CDR3nt: TGTGCCAGCAGTCGGACTAGCGGGAGGATATTTGATACGCAGTATTTT
j_gene: TRBJ2-6; d_gene: -; v_gene: TRBV19; abundance: -; CDR3aa: CASLPDSSGANVLTF; CDR3nt: TGTGCCAGTCTACCGGACAGCTCTGGGGCCAACGTCCTGACTTTC
j_gene: TRBJ2-3; d_gene: TRBD2; v_gene: TRBV7-9; abundance: -; CDR3aa: CASSLLSSGSSRGDTQYF; CDR3nt: TGTGCCAGCAGCCTCCTCTCTAGCGGGAGTAGTAGAGGAGATACGCAGTATTTT
j_gene: TRBJ1-2; d_gene: -; v_gene: TRBV6-1; abundance: -; CDR3aa: CAGTTGYLYGYTF; CDR3nt: TGTGCCGGTACCACGGGGTATTTGTATGGCTACACCTTC
j_gene: TRBJ2-7; d_gene: -; v_gene: TRBV4-1; abundance: -; CDR3aa: CASSPTPVFAYEQYF; CDR3nt: TGCGCCAGCAGCCCTACCCCGGTCTTCGCCTACGAGCAGTACTTC
j_gene: TRBJ1-2; d_gene: -; v_gene: TRBV18; abundance: -; CDR3aa: CASSWDNYGYTF; CDR3nt: TGTGCCAGCTCGTGGGACAACTATGGCTACACCTTC
j_gene: TRBJ1-2; d_gene: -; v_gene: TRBV18; abundance: -; CDR3aa: CASSLTATAAYGYTF; CDR3nt: TGTGCCAGCTCACTTACGGCGACAGCCGCTTATGGCTACACCTTC
j_gene: TRBJ2-5; d_gene: -; v_gene: TRBV7-7; abundance: -; CDR3aa: CASSLGLGATETQYF; CDR3nt: TGTGCTAGCAGCTTAGGTTTGGGGGCAACGGAGACCCAGTACTTC
j_gene: TRBJ1-1; d_gene: -; v_gene: TRBV5-1; abundance: -; CDR3aa: CASSLGQRVSTEAFF; CDR3nt: TGCGCCAGCAGCTTGGGACAGCGAGTGAGCACTGAAGCTTTCTTT
j_gene: TRBJ2-7; d_gene: TRBD1; v_gene: TRBV5-1; abundance: -; CDR3aa: CASSWTGGSFEQYF; CDR3nt: TGCGCCAGCAGCTGGACAGGTGGGTCGTTCGAGCAGTACTTC
j_gene: TRBJ1-5; d_gene: TRBD1; v_gene: TRBV6-5; abundance: -; CDR3aa: CASRPRGSGQPQHF; CDR3nt: TGTGCCAGCAGACCCAGGGGGTCAGGTCAGCCCCAGCATTTT
j_gene: TRBJ1-1; d_gene: -; v_gene: TRBV6-1; abundance: few; CDR3aa: CASTLGGYTEAFF; CDR3nt: TGTGCCAGCACCCTAGGGGGTTACACTGAAGCTTTCTTT
j_gene: TRBJ2-1; d_gene: -; v_gene: TRBV6-5; abundance: once; CDR3aa: CASKAPGEVGNEQFF; CDR3nt: TGTGCCAGCAAAGCCCCCGGGGAGGTCGGGAATGAGCAGTTCTTC
j_gene: TRBJ2-1; d_gene: -; v_gene: TRBV11-1; abundance: -; CDR3aa: CASSYVAGSSYNEQFF; CDR3nt: TGTGCCAGCAGCTATGTGGCGGGATCCTCCTACAATGAGCAGTTCTTC
j_gene: TRBJ1-2; d_gene: -; v_gene: TRBV28; abundance: -; CDR3aa: CASRYLGGYTF; CDR3nt: TGTGCCAGTAGGTACTTGGGAGGCTACACCTTC
j_gene: TRBJ2-7; d_gene: -; v_gene: TRBV28; abundance: -; CDR3aa: CASSSVYEQYF; CDR3nt: TGTGCCAGCAGTTCCGTGTACGAGCAGTACTTC
j_gene: TRBJ1-5; d_gene: TRBD1; v_gene: TRBV28; abundance: -; CDR3aa: CASGGTANQPQHF; CDR3nt: TGTGCCAGTGGGGGGACAGCTAATCAGCCCCAGCATTTT
j_gene: TRBJ2-7; d_gene: -; v_gene: TRBV5-4; abundance: few; CDR3aa: CASSLGMDSEQYF; CDR3nt: TGTGCCAGCAGCTTAGGAATGGACAGCGAGCAGTACTTC
j_gene: TRBJ1-1; d_gene: -; v_gene: TRBV19; abundance: -; CDR3aa: CASRGGSENTEAFF; CDR3nt: TGTGCCAGTAGGGGGGGGTCGGAGAACACTGAAGCTTTCTTT
j_gene: TRBJ1-2; d_gene: -; v_gene: TRBV6-1; abundance: once; CDR3aa: CASSAQRQLHGYTF; CDR3nt: TGTGCCAGCAGTGCCCAAAGACAGCTCCACGGCTACACCTTC
j_gene: TRBJ2-1; d_gene: -; v_gene: TRBV14; abundance: -; CDR3aa: CASSQDRSSEQFF; CDR3nt: TGTGCCAGCAGCCAAGATCGGTCCTCGGAGCAGTTCTTC
j_gene: TRBJ1-5; d_gene: TRBD1; v_gene: TRBV18; abundance: -; CDR3aa: CASSPGPGGAGQPQHF; CDR3nt: TGTGCCAGCTCACCGGGGCCAGGGGGCGCGGGTCAGCCCCAGCATTTT
j_gene: TRBJ2-2; d_gene: -; v_gene: TRBV4-2; abundance: -; CDR3aa: CASSQDGPGQHRELFF; CDR3nt: TGTGCCAGCAGCCAAGATGGGCCAGGACAACACCGGGAGCTGTTTTTT
j_gene: TRBJ1-1; d_gene: -; v_gene: TRBV28; abundance: -; CDR3aa: CASRGTGTVNTEAFF; CDR3nt: TGTGCCAGCAGGGGGACCGGGACGGTGAACACTGAAGCTTTCTTT
j_gene: TRBJ1-1; d_gene: -; v_gene: TRBV5-1; abundance: -; CDR3aa: CASSLYGENTEAFF; CDR3nt: TGCGCCAGCAGCCTGTACGGGGAGAACACTGAAGCTTTCTTT
j_gene: TRBJ2-2; d_gene: -; v_gene: TRBV28; abundance: medium-sized; CDR3aa: CASSPTTGNTGELFF; CDR3nt: TGTGCCAGCAGTCCTACTACGGGAAACACCGGGGAGCTGTTTTTT
j_gene: TRBJ2-1; d_gene: -; v_gene: TRBV6-1; abundance: -; CDR3aa: CASQSDQRYNEQFF; CDR3nt: TGTGCCAGCCAGTCGGATCAGCGGTACAATGAGCAGTTCTTC
j_gene: TRBJ2-5; d_gene: -; v_gene: TRBV29-1; abundance: -; CDR3aa: CSVEDPRRSETQYF; CDR3nt: TGCAGCGTTGAAGATCCTCGGAGGAGTGAGACCCAGTACTTC
j_gene: TRBJ1-1; d_gene: TRBD1; v_gene: TRBV7-4; abundance: -; CDR3aa: CASSIRQGSEAFF; CDR3nt: TGTGCCAGCAGCATTAGACAGGGCTCTGAAGCTTTCTTT
j_gene: TRBJ2-6; d_gene: -; v_gene: TRBV18; abundance: -; CDR3aa: CASSYRDIGANVLTF; CDR3nt: TGTGCCAGCTCATATCGGGACATCGGGGCCAACGTCCTGACTTTC
j_gene: TRBJ2-4; d_gene: -; v_gene: TRBV5-1; abundance: -; CDR3aa: CASSLGGGAKNIQYF; CDR3nt: TGCGCCAGCAGCTTGGGGGGAGGAGCCAAAAACATTCAGTACTTC